This TCR beta chain was documented in a study of naive and memory T cell subsets. General observations from the study: From naive to CM, EM and EMRA, diversity decreased and Gini increased. Each distinct alpha or beta sequence counts as one clonotype. Naive repertoires, especially CD8, held a few larger clonotypes, possibly memory cells re-expressing CD45RA.

Both TRBC1 and TRBC2 were covered by a beta constant-region primer of two equimolar oligonucleotides. Four rounds of PCR amplified the ligated cDNA using nested alpha and beta constant-region primers plus SP2. TCRdb redid the calling of the UMI-ligation and nested PCR reads with MiXCR, one entry per CDR3 protein. The top ten clones hold roughly 0.1% of a sample with approximately 150,000 distinct CDR3 sequences, roughly 22% of them seen once. As to this clonotype: Its antigen remains unknown.

Germline V gene sequence: CDR1 SGHKS, CDR2 YYEKEE (reference sequence). The V end was cut by 0 bases, the J end by 4 bases, with 7 bases between. This CDR3 has 14 amino acids. The receptor was derived from a human donor in good health. V and J are TRBV5-5 and TRBJ1-4; D is unclear. Material: naive CD4+ T cells from blood. The CDR3 DNA sequence: TGTGCCAGCAGCTTGGTACAGATTAATGAAAAACTGTTTTTT. This gives the protein CASSLVQINEKLFF. Full variable domain (outside the CDR3, taken from reference TRBV5-5 and TRBJ1-4): DAGVTQSPTHLIKTRGQQVTLRCSPISGHKSVSWYQQVLGQGPQFIFQYYEKEERGRGNFPDRFSARQFPNYSSELNVNALLLGDSALYLCASSLVQINEKLFFGSGTQLSVL.